What follows are 27 T cell receptor beta chains derived from one specimen sequenced in a study of blood T cell repertoires in COVID-19. Sequencing used immunoSEQ multiplex PCR; TCRdb keeps in-frame clones, though not all of them. Altogether roughly 63,000 clones are present, approximately 90% being singletons, with the ten largest covering 2.5% to 3%. The sample comprised peripheral blood. Receptors originate from a man in his fifties with acute or convalescent COVID-19.

This chain connects TRBV24-1 to TRBJ1-1; 7 bases fit TRBD1. The CDR3 contains 12 residues. CDR1 and CDR2 (germline): KGHDR, SFDVKD. V was clipped by 7 bases and J by 11 bases; unmatched bases: 9. CDR3 amino acids: CATRERQGRAFF. In DNA form, the CDR3 reads TGTGCCACCAGAGAGAGACAGGGCAGGGCTTTCTTT.

This chain uses TRBV6-5 with TRBJ1-2; TRBD1 aligns across 7 bases. Germline trimming cut 7 bases from V and 2 bases from J; bases unmatched to any gene: 10. The CDR3 spans 15 residues. Germline V gene sequence: CDR1 MNHEY, CDR2 SVGAGI. In DNA, the CDR3 is TGTGCCAGCACCCTTGGGGGGACAGCAAACTATGGCTACACCTTC. Its protein product is CASTLGGTANYGYTF.

The chain recombines TRBV12-5 with TRBJ2-3; 7 bases line up with TRBD1. With V trimmed by 0 bases and J by 6 bases, 15 bases remained unmatched. The CDR3 loop spans 18 amino acids. Germline loops: CDR1 LGHNT, CDR2 FRNRAP. CDR3 coding DNA: TGTGCTAGTGGTTTGGTACGGGACAGCCAAAAACCTCCGGATACGCAGTATTTT. Translated, it gives CASGLVRDSQKPPDTQYF.

The chain joins TRBV6-5 to TRBJ2-3; D remains ambiguous. The CDR3 sequence is 11 residues long. Per germline, CDR1 MNHEY and CDR2 SVGAGI. V lost 5 bases and J 3 bases, leaving 3 bases between the germline ends. The CDR3 DNA sequence: TGTGCCAGCAGTCAGACAGATACGCAGTATTTT. Translation: CASSQTDTQYF.

This chain uses TRBV7-9 with TRBJ1-2; D is ambiguous. The germline V and J ends were trimmed by 6 bases and 8 bases, with 13 bases remaining between them. Per germline, CDR1 SEHNR and CDR2 FQNEAQ (reference sequence). The length of the CDR3 is 12 residues. CDR3: CASSVESLGYTF. The DNA of the CDR3 is TGTGCCAGCAGTGTGGAGAGCCTAGGCTACACCTTC.

This sequence joins TRBV29-1 and TRBJ2-3, with 8 bases matching TRBD2. The CDR3 is 13 amino acids. The germline V gene encodes CDR1 SQVTM and CDR2 ANQGSEA. V dropped 3 bases and J dropped 6; count of bases not matched to a gene: 5. The CDR3: CSVEREAGDTQYF. CDR3 DNA sequence: TGCAGCGTTGAGCGGGAGGCTGGGGATACGCAGTATTTT.

The V call is TRBV6-6, the J call TRBJ2-1; D is possibly TRBD1 (5 bases). Germline V gene lookup returns CDR1 MNHNY and CDR2 SVGAGI (reference sequence). The CDR3 spans 15 residues. V lost 4 bases and J 0 bases, leaving 10 bases between the germline ends. CDR3 nucleotide sequence: TGTGCCAGCAGTTCCACAGGAAACTCCTACAATGAGCAGTTCTTC. Protein product: CASSSTGNSYNEQFF.

The chain is built from TRBV28 and TRBJ2-7; 14 bases align to TRBD2. V lost 6 bases, J lost 3 bases, and 7 bases stayed unmatched. The CDR3 has 16 amino acids. Germline-derived CDR1 and CDR2 are MDHEN and SYDVKM. In DNA, the CDR3 is TGTGCCAGCAGCCCTGAGGGGACTAGCGGGAGCTACGAGCAGTACTTC. Translation gives CASSPEGTSGSYEQYF.

This sequence joins TRBV30 and TRBJ1-1; 11 bases align to TRBD1. The CDR3 consists of 17 residues. The trim removed 2 bases at V and 5 bases at J, leaving 13 bases unmatched. Germline V gene sequence: CDR1 GTSNPN, CDR2 SVGIG (reference sequence). CDR3 sequence (DNA): TGTGCCTGGAGTCTCAGCGGGACAGGGGGTGTGTGGACTGAAGCTTTCTTT. This encodes CAWSLSGTGGVWTEAFF.

The V gene is TRBV10-3, the J gene TRBJ1-4, with D tentatively TRBD1 (5 bases). CDR3 size: 13 residues. Deletions cut 10 bases from V and 3 bases from J, with 12 bases between. Germline CDR1 ENHRY, CDR2 SYGVKD. The CDR3 DNA follows: TGTGCCACCCAGGGTTCGGCTAATGAAAAACTGTTTTTT. It specifies CATQGSANEKLFF.

The chain recombines TRBV28 with TRBJ1-2; 9 bases map to TRBD1. Per the germline V gene, CDR1 is MDHEN and CDR2 is SYDVKM. The CDR3 is 14 amino acids. V gave up 5 bases and J gave up 8 bases; unmatched junction bases: 9. The CDR3 sequence: CASSPETGGRGYTF. In DNA form, the CDR3 reads TGTGCCAGCAGTCCAGAAACAGGGGGCCGGGGCTACACCTTC.

The chain recombines TRBV19 with TRBJ1-3; 8 nucleotides line up with TRBD1. Germline CDR1 and CDR2: LNHDA and SQIVND (reference sequence). There are 14 residues in the CDR3. The V gene end was trimmed by 5 bases and the J gene end by 7 bases; junction bases not matched to a gene: 7. The CDR3, as DNA: TGTGCCAGTAGTCCTGGACAGGGAGGGAACACCATATATTTT. Encoded protein: CASSPGQGGNTIYF.

The chain carries TRBV15 and TRBJ1-1; no reliable D call. The CDR3 sequence is 12 residues long. V shed 0 bases and J shed 9 bases, with 8 bases lying between them. Per the germline V gene, CDR1 is LNHNV and CDR2 is YYDKDF (reference sequence). The CDR3 nucleotides are TGTGCCACCAGCAGAGATGGCGGGAAAGCTTTCTTT. Translation gives CATSRDGGKAFF.

Only one count was recorded for this clone. V and J are TRBV7-8 and TRBJ1-3; possible D gene TRBD1, 5 bases. The V gene lost 3 bases and the J gene lost 0 bases, with 15 bases spanning the gap. The CDR3 totals 17 residues. Per the germline V gene, CDR1 is SGHVS and CDR2 is FQNEAQ. CDR3: CASSFRGDGSSGNTIYF. CDR3 nucleotide sequence: TGTGCCAGCAGCTTCCGGGGGGACGGTAGCTCTGGAAACACCATATATTTT. Full variable domain (remainder filled in from reference TRBV7-8 and TRBJ1-3): GAGVSQSPRYKVAKRGQDVALRCDPISGHVSLFWYQQALGQGPEFLTYFQNEAQLDKSGLPSDRFFAERPEGSVSTLKIQRTQQEDSAVYLCASSFRGDGSSGNTIYFGEGSWLTVV.

This clone was observed a single time. The rearrangement uses TRBV7-2 and TRBJ1-4; D might be TRBD1 (5 bases). Trimming cost V 5 bases and J 7 bases, with 11 bases left between them. The CDR3 length is 13 residues. Germline-derived CDR1 and CDR2 are SGHTA and FQGNSA. The CDR3 loop reads CASSNRQFEKLFF. CDR3 DNA: TGTGCCAGCAGCAACCGACAGTTTGAAAAACTGTTTTTT.

This clone has more than one count but fewer than ten. The chain's CDR3 is CASSLGASGFNTEAFF. CDR3 in DNA: TGTGCCAGCAGCTTAGGCGCCTCGGGGTTTAACACTGAAGCTTTCTTT. The rearrangement uses TRBV7-9 and TRBJ1-1; D ambiguous. CDR3 size: 16 residues. V lost 1 base and J lost 2, with 14 bases in between. CDR1 and CDR2 from the germline V gene are SEHNR and FQNEAQ (reference sequence). Looking up the rest from reference TRBV7-9 and TRBJ1-1 gives the full variable domain: DTGVSQNPRHKITKRGQNVTFRCDPISEHNRLYWYRQTLGQGPEFLTYFQNEAQLEKSRLLSDRFSAERPKGSFSTLEIQRTEQGDSAMYLCASSLGASGFNTEAFFGQGTRLTVV.

This clone was seen only once. This chain joins TRBV4-3 and TRBJ1-2, with 9 bases fitting TRBD1. Germline values: CDR1 LGHNA, CDR2 YSLEER. The CDR3 consists of 15 residues. The V segment lost 3 bases and the J segment 2 bases; nucleotides outside the gene matches: 4. The CDR3 region is CASSQGQGVNYGYTF. CDR3 nucleotides: TGCGCCAGCAGCCAGGGACAGGGAGTAAACTATGGCTACACCTTC.

The V gene is TRBV9, the J gene TRBJ2-2; D is possibly TRBD2 (5 bases). V was shortened by 6 bases and J by 6 bases, with 12 bases between the two germline ends. In germline, CDR1 is SGDLS, CDR2 YYNGEE. CDR3 length equals 13 residues. The CDR3 DNA reads TGTGCCAGCACGAGGGCAGCCTCCGGGGAGCTGTTTTTT. It yields the protein CASTRAASGELFF.

The J gene is TRBJ2-5, the V gene TRBV14; TRBD1 agrees at 9 bases. The CDR3 totals 14 residues. Germline lookup yields CDR1 SGHDN and CDR2 FVKESK. V was pared by 4 bases and J by 1 base, with 1 base of the junction left unmatched. The CDR3 sequence: CASSPGQGQETQYF. CDR3 bases: TGTGCCAGCAGCCCGGGACAGGGCCAAGAGACCCAGTACTTC. Combining the CDR3 with reference TRBV14 and TRBJ2-5 gives the whole variable domain EAGVTQFPSHSVIEKGQTVTLRCDPISGHDNLYWYRRVMGKEIKFLLHFVKESKQDESGMPNNRFLAERTGGTYSTLKVQPAELEDSGVYFCASSPGQGQETQYFGPGTRLLVL.

The V call is TRBV7-8, the J call TRBJ2-5, with D unclear. The germline gives CDR1 SGHVS, CDR2 FQNEAQ. Trimming left V 1 base short and J 4 bases short, with 13 bases between. This CDR3 contains 15 residues. The CDR3 loop reads CASSLEPFSRETQYF. CDR3 sequence (DNA): TGTGCCAGCAGCTTAGAGCCGTTTTCAAGAGAGACCCAGTACTTC.

The chain uses TRBV19 and TRBJ1-1; D call uncertain. The germline CDR1 and CDR2 sequences are LNHDA and SQIVND (reference sequence). The CDR3 loop spans 14 amino acids. The V and J ends lost 7 bases and 8 bases respectively, with 20 bases between them. The CDR3 is CASMDRLRSEEAFF. The CDR3 DNA reads TGTGCCAGTATGGACCGACTAAGATCGGAAGAAGCTTTCTTT. Together with reference TRBV19 and TRBJ1-1, the CDR3 gives the full variable domain: DGGITQSPKYLFRKEGQNVTLSCEQNLNHDAMYWYRQDPGQGLRLIYYSQIVNDFQKGDIAEGYSVSREKKESFPLTVTSAQKNPTAFYLCASMDRLRSEEAFFGQGTRLTVV.

The chain couples TRBV28 to TRBJ1-4, with D uncertain. The CDR3 extends over 13 amino acids. Deletions cut 7 bases from V and 0 bases from J, with 6 bases between. The V gene's germline CDR1 is MDHEN and CDR2 SYDVKM. CDR3 nucleotide sequence: TGTGCCAGCACTAGGACAACTAATGAAAAACTGTTTTTT. It codes for CASTRTTNEKLFF.

The chain joins TRBV15 to TRBJ2-1; D is perhaps TRBD2 (6 bases). The CDR3 sequence is 16 residues long. Trimming removed 1 base at V and 0 bases at J, with 10 bases between. Germline values: CDR1 LNHNV, CDR2 YYDKDF (reference sequence). The CDR3 protein is CATSRGGISSYNEQFF. The CDR3 DNA reads TGTGCCACCAGCAGAGGCGGGATTAGCTCCTACAATGAGCAGTTCTTC.

The chain carries TRBV5-1 and TRBJ2-2; D possibly corresponds to TRBD1 (6 bases). CDR3 length equals 14 residues. Germline V gene data show CDR1 as SGHRS and CDR2 as YFSETQ. Trimming took 1 base from V and 9 from J, leaving 13 bases between them. The CDR3, as DNA: TGCGCCAGCAGCTTGAACCAGGGGTCTTGGGAGCTGTTTTTT. Residues: CASSLNQGSWELFF.

The chain joins TRBV19 to TRBJ2-1, with TRBD2 matching 14 bases. Germline V lookup: CDR1 LNHDA, CDR2 SQIVND (reference sequence). V dropped 0 bases and J dropped 4; count of bases not matched to a gene: 5. The CDR3 is 18 residues long. As DNA, the CDR3 is TGTGCCAGTAGTATAGACCCGGGACTAGCGGGAGTTTACAATGAGCAGTTCTTC. Its protein product is CASSIDPGLAGVYNEQFF. The whole variable domain, remainder taken from reference TRBV19 and TRBJ2-1, is DGGITQSPKYLFRKEGQNVTLSCEQNLNHDAMYWYRQDPGQGLRLIYYSQIVNDFQKGDIAEGYSVSREKKESFPLTVTSAQKNPTAFYLCASSIDPGLAGVYNEQFFGPGTRLTVL.

The V gene is TRBV7-2, the J gene TRBJ2-7; TRBD2 might be the D (6 bases). The V end was cut by 8 bases, the J end by 0 bases, with 14 bases between. CDR1 is SGHTA, CDR2 FQGNSA, per germline. The length of the CDR3 is 14 residues. The CDR3 DNA is TGTGCCAGCCGCCCGCGGGGAAGCTCCTACGAGCAGTACTTC. It specifies CASRPRGSSYEQYF.

J is TRBJ2-1 and V is TRBV2; TRBD2 matches 9 bases. Germline V gene sequence: CDR1 SNHLY, CDR2 FYNNEI. Trimming cost V 6 bases and J 1 base; bases outside gene matches: 13. This CDR3 is built from 18 residues. The CDR3 DNA reads as TGTGCCAGCAGGGACGCGGGGGGGTTTGGTAGTTCCTACAATGAGCAGTTCTTC. The encoded protein is CASRDAGGFGSSYNEQFF.